This T cell receptor (beta chain) was sequenced for a study of molecular identifiers for immune sequencing clone quantification. One entry per CDR3 protein results from TCRdb running MiXCR on the PCR reads. The sample holds hundreds of thousands of distinct CDR3 sequences, 25% seen once. Every naive CD8 library was made from between roughly 17,000 and 1,100,000 sorted cells with 10%, 30% or 50% RNA. At least ten counts were recorded for this clonotype. The source is a human donor in good health. Some libraries in this study had Jurkat cell RNA spiked in. The source material was naive CD8+ T cells from blood, with Jurkat cell RNA spiked in. Noted subset: FACS-sorted CD8+CD4-CCR7+CD45RA+ naive T cells.

This chain's CDR3 is CANGQGIGTEAFF. The CDR3 coding sequence is TGTGCCAACGGACAGGGGATTGGCACTGAAGCTTTCTTT. The V gene is TRBV2, the J gene TRBJ1-1, with TRBD1 identical over 9 bases. CDR1 and CDR2 from the germline V gene are SNHLY and FYNNEI. V lost 10 bases to trimming and J lost 4 bases; unmatched junction nucleotides: 7. The length of the CDR3 is 13 residues.